The 4 T cell receptor beta chains presented below share a single source sample, sequenced in a study of T cells in Graves' hyperthyroidism and ophthalmopathy. The TCR beta CDR3 regions underwent amplification using RNA transcripts as the source. In the first-round RT-PCR of the TCR CDR3, the HTBI primer set was used. TCRdb used MiXCR to reprocess the multiplex PCR reads, holding one entry per CDR3 protein. Of some 600,000 distinct CDR3 sequences in the sample, over 11% were seen once. Material: blood. The receptors were gathered from a woman aged 30 to 39 with Graves' hyperthyroidism that later progressed to Graves' ophthalmopathy.

This clonotype was observed many times. The rearrangement uses TRBV6-1 and TRBJ1-6; D is undetermined. CDR1 is MNHNS, CDR2 SASEGT, per germline. This CDR3 has 12 residues. Trimming removed 6 bases from V and 7 bases from J, with 7 bases in between. The CDR3 DNA reads as TGTGCCAGCAGGACGGCCAATTCACCCCTCCACTTT. Residues: CASRTANSPLHF.

This clonotype showed up just a few times. The rearrangement uses TRBV2 and TRBJ1-1; no firm D call. V was shortened by 10 bases and J by 2 bases, with 17 bases between the two germline ends. Germline V gene lookup returns CDR1 SNHLY and CDR2 FYNNEI. This CDR3 has 14 residues. The CDR3, as DNA: TGTGCCACCCCCGGGCAGGATCACAACACTGAAGCTTTCTTT. This codes for CATPGQDHNTEAFF.

This chain uses TRBV6-1 with TRBJ1-1; D uncertain. V was clipped by 7 bases and J by 1 base, with 7 bases between them. CDR3 length: 12 amino acids. Germline CDR1 MNHNS, CDR2 SASEGT. The CDR3 loop reads CASKSGNTEAFF. The CDR3 bases are TGTGCCAGCAAATCAGGGAACACTGAAGCTTTCTTT.

This clonotype has a count of ten or more. The CDR3 spells CASSSQTGGNYGYTF. The CDR3 DNA reads TGTGCCAGCAGTTCTCAAACAGGGGGCAACTATGGCTACACCTTC. The chain links TRBV28 to TRBJ1-2; 9 bases are a match to TRBD1. The CDR3 sequence is 15 residues long. Germline values: CDR1 MDHEN, CDR2 SYDVKM. With V trimmed by 4 bases and J by 2 bases, 5 bases remained unmatched.